This T cell receptor beta chain was identified during a study of T cell repertoires in cytomegalovirus infection. Turning to the study itself: In the study, CMV epitopes included recently identified HLA-C-restricted and well-studied HLA-B-restricted ones. Matching HLA type and CMV infection were both indicated by public TCR beta signatures. Study-level results: In two of eight donors, the top clonotype was HLA-C-restricted CMV-specific.

Details on this clonotype: Its target is not known.

V lost 5 bases and J 3 bases, leaving 17 bases between the germline ends. The CDR3 totals 16 residues. Germline V CDR1 and CDR2: SGHTA, FQGTGA. A single record per CDR3 protein comes from TCRdb applying MiXCR to the reads. Found here are approximately 770,000 distinct CDR3 sequences, just under 30% of them singletons; the top ten hold roughly 13%. The chain uses TRBV7-3 and TRBJ2-1; perhaps TRBD2 as D (6 bases). The specimen was cultured CD8+ T cells from PBMCs, collected from culture after CMV antigen stimulation. This TCR derives from a human donor in good health (CMV status not recorded). Some clones in this sample may be carry-over from other donors' samples. The CDR3 bases are TGTGCCAGCAGCCCCACCTATAGCGGATACTACAATGAGCAGTTCTTC. This sequence encodes CASSPTYSGYYNEQFF.